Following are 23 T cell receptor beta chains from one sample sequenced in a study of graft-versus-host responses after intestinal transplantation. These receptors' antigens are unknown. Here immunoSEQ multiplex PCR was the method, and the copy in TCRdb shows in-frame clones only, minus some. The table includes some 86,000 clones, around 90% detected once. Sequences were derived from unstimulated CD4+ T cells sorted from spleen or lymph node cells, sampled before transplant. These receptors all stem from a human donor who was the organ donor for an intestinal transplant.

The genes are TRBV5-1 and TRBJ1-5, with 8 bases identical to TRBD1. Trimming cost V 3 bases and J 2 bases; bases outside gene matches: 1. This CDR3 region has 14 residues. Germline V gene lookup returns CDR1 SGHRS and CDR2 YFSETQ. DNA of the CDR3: TGCGCCAGCAGCTCAGGGGGCGGCAATCAGCCCCAGCATTTT. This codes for CASSSGGGNQPQHF. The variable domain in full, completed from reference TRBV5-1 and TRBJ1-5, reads KAGVTQTPRYLIKTRGQQVTLSCSPISGHRSVSWYQQTPGQGLQFLFEYFSETQRNKGNFPGRFSGRQFSNSRSEMNVSTLELGDSALYLCASSSGGGNQPQHFGDGTRLSIL.

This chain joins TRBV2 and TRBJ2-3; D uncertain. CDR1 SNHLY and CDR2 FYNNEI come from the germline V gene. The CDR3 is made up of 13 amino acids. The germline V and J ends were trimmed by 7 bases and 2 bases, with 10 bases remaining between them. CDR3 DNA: TGTGCCAGCACCGAGCGCTACACAGATACGCAGTATTTT. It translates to CASTERYTDTQYF.

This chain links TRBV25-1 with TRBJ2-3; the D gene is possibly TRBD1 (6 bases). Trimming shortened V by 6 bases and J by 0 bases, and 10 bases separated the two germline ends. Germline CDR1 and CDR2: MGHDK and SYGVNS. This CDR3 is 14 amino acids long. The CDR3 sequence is CASSFTGSTDTQYF. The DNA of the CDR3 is TGTGCCAGCAGCTTTACAGGGAGCACAGATACGCAGTATTTT.

DNA for the CDR3: TGTGCCAGCAGTTTATCGAGGGAGCAGTACTTC. Its protein is CASSLSREQYF. The rearrangement uses TRBV28 and TRBJ2-7; no definite D call. Trimming pared 1 base from V and 7 bases from J, leaving 5 bases between. This CDR3 comprises 11 residues. Germline CDR1 is MDHEN and CDR2 is SYDVKM.

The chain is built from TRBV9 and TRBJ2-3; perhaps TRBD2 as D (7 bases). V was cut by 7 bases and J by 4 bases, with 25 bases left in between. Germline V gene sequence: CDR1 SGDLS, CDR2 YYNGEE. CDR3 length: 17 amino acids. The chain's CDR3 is CASGRANQGRAADTQYF. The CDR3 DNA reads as TGTGCCAGCGGACGAGCGAATCAGGGGAGGGCCGCAGATACGCAGTATTTT.

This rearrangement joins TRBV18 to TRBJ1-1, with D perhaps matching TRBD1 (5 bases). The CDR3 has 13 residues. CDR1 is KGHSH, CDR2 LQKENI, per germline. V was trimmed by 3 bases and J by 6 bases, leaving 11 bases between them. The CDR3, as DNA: TGTGCCAGCTCACCCACTTCGGGGGCTGAAGCTTTCTTT. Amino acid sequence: CASSPTSGAEAFF.

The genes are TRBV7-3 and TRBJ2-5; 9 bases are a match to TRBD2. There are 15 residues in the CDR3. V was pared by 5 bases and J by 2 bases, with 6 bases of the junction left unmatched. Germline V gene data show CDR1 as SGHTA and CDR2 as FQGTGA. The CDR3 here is CASSRGGGGQETQYF. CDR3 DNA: TGTGCCAGCAGCCGAGGCGGGGGGGGACAAGAGACCCAGTACTTC.

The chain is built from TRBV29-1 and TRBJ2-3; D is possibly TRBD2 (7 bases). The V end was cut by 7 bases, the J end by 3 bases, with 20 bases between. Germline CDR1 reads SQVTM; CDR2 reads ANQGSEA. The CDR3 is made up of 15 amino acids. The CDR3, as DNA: TGCAGCGGTCTGGGGGGGGCGGGGGCGACAGATACGCAGTATTTT. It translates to CSGLGGAGATDTQYF.

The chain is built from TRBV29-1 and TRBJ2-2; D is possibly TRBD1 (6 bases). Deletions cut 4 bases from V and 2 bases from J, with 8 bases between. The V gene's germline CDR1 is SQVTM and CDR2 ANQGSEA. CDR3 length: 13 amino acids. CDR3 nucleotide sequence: TGCAGCGTTGGGGGACATAACACCGGGGAGCTGTTTTTT. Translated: CSVGGHNTGELFF.

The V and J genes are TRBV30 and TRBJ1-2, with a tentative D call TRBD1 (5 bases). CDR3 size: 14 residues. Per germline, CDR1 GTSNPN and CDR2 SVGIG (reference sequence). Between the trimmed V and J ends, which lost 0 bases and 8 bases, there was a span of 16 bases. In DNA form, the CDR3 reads TGTGCCTGGAGTGTCTCCCTGGGAGGGGTCGGCTACACCTTC. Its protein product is CAWSVSLGGVGYTF.

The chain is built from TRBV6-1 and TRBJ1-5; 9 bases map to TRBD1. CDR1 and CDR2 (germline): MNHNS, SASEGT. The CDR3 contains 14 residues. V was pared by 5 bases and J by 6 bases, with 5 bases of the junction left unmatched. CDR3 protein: CASSHRDRVQPQHF. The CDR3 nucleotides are TGTGCCAGCAGTCACCGGGACAGGGTTCAGCCCCAGCATTTT.

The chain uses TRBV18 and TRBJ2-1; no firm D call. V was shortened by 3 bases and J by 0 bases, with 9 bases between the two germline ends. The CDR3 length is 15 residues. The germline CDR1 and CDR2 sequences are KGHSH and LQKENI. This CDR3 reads CASSPTAVSYNEQFF. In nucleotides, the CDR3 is TGTGCCAGCTCACCCACGGCGGTCTCCTACAATGAGCAGTTCTTC.

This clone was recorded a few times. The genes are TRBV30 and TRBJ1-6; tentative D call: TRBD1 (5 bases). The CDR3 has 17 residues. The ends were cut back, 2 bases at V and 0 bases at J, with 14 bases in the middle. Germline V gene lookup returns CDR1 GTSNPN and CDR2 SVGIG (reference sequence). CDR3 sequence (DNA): TGTGCCTGGAGTCCCAGGGTCCCCAGCTCCTATAATTCACCCCTCCACTTT. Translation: CAWSPRVPSSYNSPLHF.

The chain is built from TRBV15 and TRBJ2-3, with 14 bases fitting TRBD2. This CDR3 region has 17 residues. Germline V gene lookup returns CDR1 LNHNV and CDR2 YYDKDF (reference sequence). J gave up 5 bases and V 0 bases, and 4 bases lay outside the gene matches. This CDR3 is CATSREGLAGVEDTQYF. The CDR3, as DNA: TGTGCCACCAGCAGAGAGGGACTAGCGGGAGTGGAAGATACGCAGTATTTT. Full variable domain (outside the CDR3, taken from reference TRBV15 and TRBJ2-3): DAMVIQNPRYQVTQFGKPVTLSCSQTLNHNVMYWYQQKSSQAPKLLFHYYDKDFNNEADTPDNFQSRRPNTSFCFLDIRSPGLGDTAMYLCATSREGLAGVEDTQYFGPGTRLTVL.

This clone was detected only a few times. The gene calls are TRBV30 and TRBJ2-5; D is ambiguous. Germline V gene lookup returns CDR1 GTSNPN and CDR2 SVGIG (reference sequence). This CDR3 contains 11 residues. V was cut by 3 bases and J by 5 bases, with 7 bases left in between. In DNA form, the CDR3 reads TGTGCCTGGAGCTATTTGGAGACCCAGTACTTC. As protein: CAWSYLETQYF. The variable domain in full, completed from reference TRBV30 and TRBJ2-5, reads SQTIHQWPATLVQPVGSPLSLECTVEGTSNPNLYWYRQAAGRGLQLLFYSVGIGQISSEVPQNLSASRPQDRQFILSSKKLLLSDSGFYLCAWSYLETQYFGPGTRLLVL.

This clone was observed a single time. The CDR3 DNA is TGTGCCAGCAGTTCCAACAACCAACCGTACTTC. It codes for CASSSNNQPYF. The chain recombines TRBV2 with TRBJ2-5; D call uncertain. With 5 bases removed from V and 13 bases from J, the gap between germline ends came to 14 bases. This CDR3 contains 11 residues. The V gene's germline CDR1 is SNHLY and CDR2 FYNNEI.

Here the CDR3 DNA reads TGTGCTAGTGGTTTGGTCCTCGGGGGAGGGACCGGGGAGCTGTTTTTT. Amino acid sequence: CASGLVLGGGTGELFF. The chain links TRBV12-5 to TRBJ2-2; 7 bases are a match to TRBD2. The CDR3 extends over 16 amino acids. Germline CDR1 reads LGHNT; CDR2 reads FRNRAP. V dropped 0 bases and J dropped 5; count of bases not matched to a gene: 6.

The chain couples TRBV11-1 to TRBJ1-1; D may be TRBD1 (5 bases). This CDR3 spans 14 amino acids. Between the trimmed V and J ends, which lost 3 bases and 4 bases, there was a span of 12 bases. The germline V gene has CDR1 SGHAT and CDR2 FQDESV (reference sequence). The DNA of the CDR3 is TGTGCCAGCAGCTTGACAACAGGTCCCACTGAAGCTTTCTTT. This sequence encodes CASSLTTGPTEAFF.

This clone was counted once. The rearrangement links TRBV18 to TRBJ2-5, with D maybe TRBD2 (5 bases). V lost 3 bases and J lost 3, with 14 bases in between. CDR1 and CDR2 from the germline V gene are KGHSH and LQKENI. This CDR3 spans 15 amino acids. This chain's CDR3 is CASSPPAGQEETQYF. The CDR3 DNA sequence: TGTGCCAGCTCACCCCCTGCGGGTCAGGAAGAGACCCAGTACTTC.

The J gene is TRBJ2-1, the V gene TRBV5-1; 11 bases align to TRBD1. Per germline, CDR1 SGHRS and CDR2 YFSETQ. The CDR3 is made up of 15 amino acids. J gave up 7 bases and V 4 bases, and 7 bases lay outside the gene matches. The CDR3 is CASSRGQGASNEQFF. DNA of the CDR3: TGCGCCAGCAGCAGAGGACAGGGGGCAAGTAATGAGCAGTTCTTC. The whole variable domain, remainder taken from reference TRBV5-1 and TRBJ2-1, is KAGVTQTPRYLIKTRGQQVTLSCSPISGHRSVSWYQQTPGQGLQFLFEYFSETQRNKGNFPGRFSGRQFSNSRSEMNVSTLELGDSALYLCASSRGQGASNEQFFGPGTRLTVL.

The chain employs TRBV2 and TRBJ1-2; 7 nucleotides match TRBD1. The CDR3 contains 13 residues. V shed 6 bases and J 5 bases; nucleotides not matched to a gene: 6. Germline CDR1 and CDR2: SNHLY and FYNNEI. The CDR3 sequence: CASRGTAQYGYTF. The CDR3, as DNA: TGTGCCAGCAGGGGGACAGCTCAATATGGCTACACCTTC.

The CDR3 DNA reads TGCAGCGTTGAAGTTGGGGGGGGTAGGGGCTATGGCTACACCTTC. Its translation: CSVEVGGGRGYGYTF. V and J are TRBV29-1 and TRBJ1-2; TRBD1 might be the D (5 bases). Germline CDR1 is SQVTM and CDR2 is ANQGSEA. The CDR3 runs 15 residues. The V end was cut by 1 base, the J end by 4 bases, with 16 bases between.

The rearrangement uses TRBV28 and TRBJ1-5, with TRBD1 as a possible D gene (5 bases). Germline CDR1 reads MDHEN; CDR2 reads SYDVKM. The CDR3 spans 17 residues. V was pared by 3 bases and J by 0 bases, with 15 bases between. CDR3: CASSLRRGRDSNQPQHF. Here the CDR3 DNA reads TGTGCCAGCAGTTTGAGGAGGGGTCGGGATAGCAATCAGCCCCAGCATTTT.